This TCR beta chain emerged from a study of coeliac disease. For this clone: The antigen is not known. This sample includes further DNA sequences coding for the same CDR3.

The V gene's germline CDR1 is SQVTM and CDR2 ANQGSEA. The CDR3 is made up of 12 amino acids. Trimming took 4 bases from V and 3 from J, leaving 6 bases between them. Measured with immunoSEQ multiplex PCR; TCRdb has only the in-frame clones, and not every one. The repertoire holds 6,000 or so clones, 55% to 80% seen once, with roughly 8.4% in the top ten. Study-wide results and limits: Of coeliac lamina propria samples, about 55% of the 18 held published gliadin-specific TRB sequences, versus 1 of 6 controls.

The source is a man between 65 and 85 years old with active celiac disease. Sequenced: lymphocytes from the gut lamina propria. V usage is TRBV29-1 and J usage is TRBJ1-4, with D uncertain. The CDR3 protein is CSVGHPNEKLFF. The CDR3 region has the DNA TGCAGCGTTGGACACCCTAATGAAAAACTGTTTTTT.